This entry lists 10 T cell receptor beta chains sequenced from one sample in a study of blood T cell repertoires in COVID-19. Here immunoSEQ multiplex PCR was the method, and the copy in TCRdb shows in-frame clones only, minus some. The table has some 190,000 clones, roughly 87% seen once. Sequencing used PBMCs or T cells enriched from blood (not recorded which). Source of these receptors: a woman in her forties with acute COVID-19.

V is TRBV6-6 and J is TRBJ2-7, with a possible D match to TRBD1 (6 bases). The CDR3 extends over 13 amino acids. The ends were cut back, 9 bases at V and 0 bases at J, with 12 bases in the middle. From germline, CDR1 is MNHNY and CDR2 SVGAGI (reference sequence). CDR3 loop: CASFWDNSYEQYF. As DNA, the CDR3 is TGTGCCAGTTTTTGGGACAACTCCTACGAGCAGTACTTC.

The CDR3 DNA sequence: TGTGCCAGCAGCCCCCTAGCGGGGGGGGTCTACAATGAGCAGTTCTTC. Protein sequence: CASSPLAGGVYNEQFF. The chain combines TRBV9 with TRBJ2-1; 12 bases align to TRBD2. This CDR3 contains 16 residues. V lost 4 bases, J lost 3 bases, and 5 bases stayed unmatched. The V gene's germline CDR1 is SGDLS and CDR2 YYNGEE.

The gene calls are TRBV30 and TRBJ2-5, with 10 nucleotides matching TRBD1. Losses at the gene ends were 3 bases for V and 3 bases for J; bases not matched to a gene: 1. Germline V gene sequence: CDR1 GTSNPN, CDR2 SVGIG (reference sequence). The CDR3 is 13 residues long. As DNA, the CDR3 is TGTGCCTGGAGGGACAGGGGGGAAGAGACCCAGTACTTC. Protein sequence: CAWRDRGEETQYF.

The V and J genes are TRBV27 and TRBJ1-2; 9 nucleotides line up with TRBD1. The V gene end was trimmed by 6 bases and the J gene end by 4 bases; junction bases not matched to a gene: 6. The CDR3 contains 14 residues. Germline assignment: CDR1 MNHEY and CDR2 SMNVEV (reference sequence). This CDR3 reads CASRPGQGLYGYTF. In nucleotides, the CDR3 is TGTGCCAGCAGACCGGGACAGGGCCTCTATGGCTACACCTTC.

The chain uses TRBV5-4 and TRBJ1-2; TRBD1 matches 8 bases. V dropped 4 bases and J dropped 3; count of bases not matched to a gene: 8. The CDR3 is 15 amino acids. The germline V gene has CDR1 SGHNT and CDR2 YYREEE (reference sequence). The CDR3 here is CASSPPGTGHYGYTF. In DNA form, the CDR3 reads TGTGCCAGCAGCCCCCCCGGGACAGGCCACTATGGCTACACCTTC.

This CDR3 reads CASRNPGQAANYGYTF. The CDR3 DNA is TGTGCCAGCAGAAACCCGGGACAGGCAGCTAACTATGGCTACACCTTC. The chain is built from TRBV2 and TRBJ1-2; the match to TRBD1 covers 8 bases. Germline assignment: CDR1 SNHLY and CDR2 FYNNEI. V lost 6 bases to trimming and J lost 0 bases; unmatched junction nucleotides: 9. The CDR3 totals 16 residues.

This rearrangement joins TRBV7-6 to TRBJ2-3; 9 bases agree with TRBD2. This CDR3 spans 16 amino acids. Germline CDR1 reads SGHVS; CDR2 reads FNYEAQ. V was clipped by 5 bases and J by 2 bases; unmatched bases: 8. The CDR3, as DNA: TGTGCCAGCAGCCGCCAACTAGCGGGCCCCACAGATACGCAGTATTTT. Residues: CASSRQLAGPTDTQYF. Using reference TRBV7-6 and TRBJ2-3 for the parts outside the CDR3, the full variable domain is GAGVSQSPRYKVTKRGQDVALRCDPISGHVSLYWYRQALGQGPEFLTYFNYEAQQDKSGLPNDRFSAERPEGSISTLTIQRTEQRDSAMYRCASSRQLAGPTDTQYFGPGTRLTVL.

DNA of the CDR3: TGTGCCAGCAGCCCCCAGAGACTAGCGGCCCGGGAGACCCAGTACTTC. Translation gives CASSPQRLAARETQYF. The chain carries TRBV7-2 and TRBJ2-5; 9 nucleotides match TRBD2. The germline gives CDR1 SGHTA, CDR2 FQGNSA. The CDR3 spans 16 residues. V lost 5 bases and J lost 5; bases outside the gene matches: 12.

V and J are TRBV24-1 and TRBJ1-4, with 9 bases fitting TRBD1. The CDR3 length is 13 residues. Germline CDR1 is KGHDR and CDR2 is SFDVKD. J was trimmed by 8 bases and V by 9 bases; bases with no gene match: 6. The CDR3 sequence: CATAGQGGEKLFF. The CDR3 DNA reads as TGTGCCACCGCGGGACAGGGAGGAGAAAAACTGTTTTTT.

The chain combines TRBV7-8 with TRBJ1-1; a weak D match, TRBD1 (5 bases). Germline V gives CDR1 SGHVS, CDR2 FQNEAQ. CDR3 size: 12 residues. V lost 4 bases and J lost 10, with 13 bases in between. Here the CDR3 reads CASSSDNVLAFF. The CDR3, as DNA: TGTGCCAGCAGCTCGGACAACGTATTAGCTTTCTTT.